A selection of T cell receptor beta chains follows, all from one sample in a study of blood T cell repertoires in COVID-19. Clones were sequenced by immunoSEQ multiplex PCR, and TCRdb holds only the in-frame ones, with some missing. The table records 250,000 or so clones, around 90% of them present only once. Sequenced: peripheral blood. The receptors originated from an older woman with COVID-19, enrolled during active disease. Each CDR3 is given with its conserved first and last residue.

J gene,V gene,CDR3 protein
TRBJ1-4,TRBV2,CATGLRDEKLFF
TRBJ2-7,TRBV7-9,CASSLVSGPEQYF
TRBJ1-2,TRBV6-2/TRBV6-3,CASSYSSGPYGYTF
TRBJ2-7,TRBV7-2,CASSIDRGSDEQYF
TRBJ1-4,TRBV3-1/TRBV3-2,CASSQDRGTNEKLFF
TRBJ1-2,TRBV19,CASSMGQGIYGYTF
TRBJ1-6,TRBV14,CASSSLATGSGSPLHF
TRBJ1-1,TRBV3-1/TRBV3-2,CASSQGPQGGFF
TRBJ2-2,TRBV20-1,CSASGQANTGELFF
TRBJ1-2,TRBV6-6,CASIQPDMSYGYTF
TRBJ1-2,TRBV19,CASSGERLTGYGYTF
TRBJ1-2,TRBV15,CATSTGDPYGYTF
TRBJ2-5,TRBV7-8,CASSLGYRAGETQYF
TRBJ1-1,TRBV3-1/TRBV3-2,CASGPTGMNTEAFF
TRBJ2-1,TRBV4-3,CASSLGLAGKLYNEQFF
TRBJ1-2,TRBV5-1,CASSLARGQLYGYTF
TRBJ2-7,TRBV4-3,CASSQDRRGARRYKQYF
TRBJ2-2,TRBV11-2,CASSLDRRPRAGELFF
TRBJ1-2,TRBV5-8,CASSLTLRQGTRGYTF
TRBJ1-1,TRBV7-8,CASSSATSRQGNTEAFF
TRBJ2-1,TRBV5-1,CASTDAVSSLSHNEQFF
TRBJ2-7,TRBV9,CASSVSTGYEQYF
TRBJ2-7,TRBV7-9,CASSLTGYEQYF
TRBJ1-5,TRBV27,CASSPGGLGQPQHF
TRBJ2-3,TRBV5-1,CASSLAGGQVLDTQYF
TRBJ1-2,TRBV6-6,CASSLILGADYGYTF
TRBJ1-5,TRBV6-1,CASSEAQAQPQHF
TRBJ1-1,TRBV7-8,CASSLRIEGVVTEAFF
TRBJ2-6,TRBV7-9,CASSLGPPTGEAGANVLTF
TRBJ2-1,TRBV19,CASISLGGNEQFF
TRBJ2-7,TRBV15,CATSREASGDYEQYF
TRBJ1-5,TRBV30,CAWSVGGGHQPQHF
TRBJ1-3,TRBV7-9,CASSLTLSGLGNTIYF
TRBJ1-6,TRBV27,CASSFGQGNSPLHF
TRBJ1-4,TRBV3-1/TRBV3-2,CASSQELGGFNEKLFF
TRBJ1-2,TRBV23-1,CASSHGGLNRLNCNYGYTF
TRBJ1-1,TRBV29-1,CSVSTGVSTEAFF
TRBJ1-2,TRBV30,CAWSLRAGNYGYTF
TRBJ2-5,TRBV5-1,CASSLGAETQYF
TRBJ2-6,TRBV7-9,CASTPVPGQDSGANVLTF
TRBJ2-1,TRBV11-3,CASSSQGTYNEQFF
TRBJ2-7,TRBV5-5,CASSLVGTSGAGGYEQYF
TRBJ1-1,TRBV9,CASSVQSNTEAFF
TRBJ1-1,TRBV10-3,CAISGRGTEAFF
TRBJ1-5,TRBV6-5,CASSYRGNQPQHF
TRBJ2-3,TRBV19,CASSGGAGDTQYF
TRBJ2-7,TRBV5-4,CASSLSPTSSYEQYF
TRBJ2-3,TRBV5-1,CASSARGGMADTQYF
TRBJ2-7,TRBV19,CASSASGGAVYEQYF
TRBJ2-7,TRBV6-2/TRBV6-3,CASSRTGTVSEQYF
TRBJ1-5,TRBV12-3/TRBV12-4,CASSPRRRGAQHF
TRBJ1-1,TRBV6-4,CASSETTGSGQGSEAFF
TRBJ1-1,TRBV7-9,CASSLSGTEAFF
TRBJ2-3,TRBV4-3,CASSQEHRASDTQYF
TRBJ2-3,TRBV4-2,CASSQARGREDTQYF